This TCR beta chain was found in a study of blood T cell repertoires in COVID-19. Study background: The cDNA or gDNA used as material had been derived from T cells, B-cell-depleted T cells, or PBMCs.

Germline V lookup: CDR1 SEHNR, CDR2 FQNEAQ (reference sequence). The CDR3 totals 15 residues. Trimming stripped 0 bases from V and 3 bases from J, with 11 bases between. As originally analysed: Nucleated cell number was recorded as an estimate derived from reference gene primer amplification. Profiling relied on immunoSEQ multiplex PCR, and the TCRdb table lists in-frame clones only, not all of them. That table is the source of V, J and clone size, and D and trimming were worked out from the DNA. This repertoire shows around 100,000 clones, approximately 80% found once; its top ten account for less than 35%.

Sequenced sample: peripheral blood. The rearrangement uses TRBV7-9 and TRBJ1-1, with unresolved D. The origin of this receptor is a man in his sixties or seventies with active or convalescent COVID-19. The CDR3 bases are TGTGCCAGCAGCTTAGCAAGGCAGGATCACACTGAAGCTTTCTTT. This translates into CASSLARQDHTEAFF.